What follows are 20 T cell receptor beta chains derived from one specimen sequenced in a study of molecular identifiers for immune sequencing clone quantification. TCRdb called the PCR reads again in MiXCR, with one record for every CDR3 protein. The sample comprises about 630,000 distinct CDR3 sequences, approximately 24% of which are singletons, and approximately 0.75% rests with the top ten. The sequenced sample was naive CD8+ T cells from blood, with Jurkat cell RNA spiked in. Documented subset: FACS-sorted CD8+CD4-CCR7+CD45RA+ naive T cells. Every receptor here comes from a human donor in good health. Some libraries in this study had Jurkat cell RNA spiked in.

Note on this clonotype: It may be a read error: a sequence one base away is much more abundant. Here the CDR3 DNA reads TGCGCCAGCAGCGAAGACGCATACAGACAGATAGATTATGGCTACACCTTC. Amino acids: CASSEDAYRQIDYGYTF. The chain carries TRBV4-1 and TRBJ1-2; D perhaps matches TRBD1 (5 bases). Germline V gene data show CDR1 as MGHRA and CDR2 as YSYEKL. The CDR3 covers 17 residues.

This clonotype occurred many times. The CDR3 protein is CASSPPGQGTEQYF. CDR3 nucleotide sequence: TGTGCCAGCAGCCCCCCAGGACAGGGGACCGAGCAGTACTTC. This chain joins TRBV12-3 or TRBV12-4 and TRBJ2-7; 9 nucleotides line up with TRBD1. Trimming at V came to 6 bases and at J to 6 bases, leaving 9 bases not matched to a gene. The CDR3 sequence is 14 residues long.

This clonotype has just a few counts. This rearrangement joins TRBV14 to TRBJ1-1; the match to TRBD1 covers 8 bases. The length of the CDR3 is 16 residues. J gave up 3 bases and V 4 bases, and 10 bases lay outside the gene matches. The germline gives CDR1 SGHDN, CDR2 FVKESK. CDR3 sequence: CASSPYRGMGYTEAFF. CDR3 in DNA: TGTGCCAGCAGCCCATACAGGGGGATGGGGTACACTGAAGCTTTCTTT.

This clonotype has only a few counts. The DNA of the CDR3 is TGTGCCAGCAGCCCGGGACAACGGGGGCAGTACTTC. Amino acids: CASSPGQRGQYF. This chain connects TRBV12-3 or TRBV12-4 to TRBJ2-7; D might be TRBD1 (6 bases). V gave up 6 bases and J gave up 9 bases, with 15 bases separating them. The CDR3 runs to 12 residues.

This clonotype showed up many times. The chain recombines TRBV4-1 with TRBJ1-5; the D gene is possibly TRBD1 (5 bases). Germline V gene data show CDR1 as MGHRA and CDR2 as YSYEKL. This CDR3 is built from 13 residues. The germline V and J ends were trimmed by 0 bases and 14 bases, with 14 bases remaining between them. CDR3: CASSQDLGTLKHF. DNA of the CDR3: TGCGCCAGCAGCCAAGACTTGGGGACGTTAAAGCATTTT.

With respect to this clonotype: This sequence may be a read error, since a much larger clone differs from it by one base. The gene calls are TRBV19 and TRBJ1-6; weak D call: TRBD1 (5 bases). There are 14 residues in the CDR3. Germline CDR1 LNHDA, CDR2 SQIVND (reference sequence). V was shortened by 3 bases and J by 5 bases, with 8 bases between the two germline ends. CDR3 bases: TGTGCCAGTAGTATCTCGGGGGATAATTCACCCCTCCACTTT. Translating it yields CASSISGDNSPLHF.

This clonotype has a count of ten or more. The chain combines TRBV4-3 with TRBJ2-7, with D possibly matching TRBD2 (6 bases). The CDR3 is 16 amino acids. V lost 3 bases and J 0 bases, leaving 15 bases between the germline ends. Germline loops: CDR1 LGHNA, CDR2 YSLEER. The CDR3 here is CASSQGPAGSSYEQYF. CDR3 in DNA: TGCGCCAGCAGCCAGGGCCCGGCGGGGAGCTCCTACGAGCAGTACTTC.

J is TRBJ2-1 and V is TRBV27, with 12 bases aligning to TRBD2. This CDR3 is built from 15 residues. CDR1 and CDR2 (germline): MNHEY, SMNVEV (reference sequence). Trimming removed 2 bases from V and 12 bases from J; junction bases left unmatched: 8. The CDR3 region has the DNA TGTGCCAGCAGTTTAACTAGCGGGGGGCCTTATGGGCAGTTCTTC. This codes for CASSLTSGGPYGQFF.

This clonotype was seen ten or more times. The genes are TRBV6-2 or TRBV6-3 and TRBJ1-1, with a possible D match to TRBD1 (5 bases). This CDR3 has 12 amino acids. Trimming took 0 bases from V and 11 from J, leaving 10 bases between them. Germline V CDR1 and CDR2: MNHEY, SVGEGT. CDR3 sequence reads: CASSYSSGTAFF. The CDR3 DNA reads TGTGCCAGCAGTTACTCGAGCGGGACCGCTTTCTTT.

This clonotype was detected many times. The chain employs TRBV2 and TRBJ2-3; TRBD2 matches at 7 bases. CDR1 SNHLY and CDR2 FYNNEI come from the germline V gene. There are 15 residues in the CDR3. V lost 7 bases and J lost 2; bases outside the gene matches: 9. CDR3 bases: TGTGCCAGCAAGGTAGCGGGCGCTCTCACAGATACGCAGTATTTT. It encodes CASKVAGALTDTQYF.

This clonotype occurred many times. The rearrangement joins TRBV28 to TRBJ1-6; TRBD1 aligns across 8 bases. Germline values: CDR1 MDHEN, CDR2 SYDVKM. CDR3 length: 15 amino acids. V was pared by 3 bases and J by 5 bases, with 3 bases of the junction left unmatched. As DNA, the CDR3 is TGTGCCAGCAGTTTTGGACAGGGAAATAATTCACCCCTCCACTTT. It codes for CASSFGQGNNSPLHF.

This clonotype has a handful of counts. V gene TRBV11-2 combines with J gene TRBJ1-3, with D unclear. The V end lost 2 bases, the J end lost 0 bases, and 8 bases lay between the germline ends. The CDR3 runs 15 residues. Germline V gene lookup returns CDR1 SGHAT and CDR2 FQNNGV. The CDR3 DNA follows: TGTGCCAGCAGCTTAAATGGACTCTCTGGAAACACCATATATTTT. Amino acid sequence: CASSLNGLSGNTIYF.

Details on this clonotype: A single base separates this from a much larger clone, so it may be a read error. This chain links TRBV4-1 with TRBJ1-5, with D possibly matching TRBD1 (6 bases). The V end lost 4 bases, the J end lost 0 bases, and 19 bases lay between the germline ends. The CDR3 is 18 residues long. Germline V gene lookup returns CDR1 MGHRA and CDR2 YSYEKL. CDR3 bases: TGCGCCAGCAGCCGATTCCAACCCGGGACACATAGCAATCAGCCCCAGCATTTT. Encoded protein: CASSRFQPGTHSNQPQHF.

The V and J genes are TRBV7-6 and TRBJ1-6, with a possible D match to TRBD1 (5 bases). CDR3 length equals 16 residues. V lost 1 base to trimming and J lost 5 bases, with 12 bases between them. The germline V gene has CDR1 SGHVS and CDR2 FNYEAQ. CDR3 protein: CASSLEWTSDNSPLHF. DNA for the CDR3: TGTGCCAGCAGCTTAGAATGGACAAGCGATAATTCACCCCTCCACTTT. The full variable domain, in which reference TRBV7-6 and TRBJ1-6 provide the parts outside the CDR3, is GAGVSQSPRYKVTKRGQDVALRCDPISGHVSLYWYRQALGQGPEFLTYFNYEAQQDKSGLPNDRFSAERPEGSISTLTIQRTEQRDSAMYRCASSLEWTSDNSPLHFGNGTRLTVT.

In its sample, this clonotype was seen a few times. The gene calls are TRBV25-1 and TRBJ1-1; D remains unclear. The germline V gene encodes CDR1 MGHDK and CDR2 SYGVNS. The CDR3 has 13 residues. V lost 4 bases, J lost 4 bases, and 10 bases lay in between. CDR3 nucleotide sequence: TGTGCCAGCAGTGTATCCCTGGGCACTGAAGCTTTCTTT. Translating it yields CASSVSLGTEAFF. The full variable domain, its missing parts supplied by reference TRBV25-1 and TRBJ1-1, is EADIYQTPRYLVIGTGKKITLECSQTMGHDKMYWYQQDPGMELHLIHYSYGVNSTEKGDLSSESTVSRIRTEHFPLTLESARPSHTSQYLCASSVSLGTEAFFGQGTRLTVV.

A note on this clonotype: This may be a read error, as it is one base from a much larger clone. The chain uses TRBV20-1 and TRBJ1-1; D unresolved. Between the trimmed V and J ends, which lost 4 bases and 4 bases, there was a span of 19 bases. The germline V gene has CDR1 DFQATT and CDR2 SNEGSKA (reference sequence). The CDR3 totals 15 residues. The CDR3: CSAITFGRGPTEAFF. In nucleotides, the CDR3 is TGCAGTGCTATAACCTTCGGCCGCGGCCCCACTGAAGCTTTCTTT.

A word on this clonotype: The conserved phenylalanine or tryptophan normally closing the CDR3 is absent here, so this likely arose from a read error. J is TRBJ2-7 and V is TRBV4-2; no firm D call. CDR1 LGHNA and CDR2 YNFKEQ come from the germline V gene. V lost 1 base, J lost 3 bases, and 10 bases lay in between. The CDR3 has 14 residues. As DNA, the CDR3 is TGTGCCAGCAGCCAAGGTACCAAGAACTACGAGCAGTACCTC. It specifies CASSQGTKNYEQYL.

This chain links TRBV6-1 with TRBJ1-1; TRBD1 agrees at 9 bases. CDR1 and CDR2 (germline): MNHNS, SASEGT. V was clipped by 4 bases and J by 1 base; unmatched bases: 10. CDR3 length: 17 amino acids. CDR3 bases: TGTGCCAGCAGTGGGGCGGGACAGGGTTTTTGGAACACTGAAGCTTTCTTT. It encodes CASSGAGQGFWNTEAFF.

The sample holds one count of this clonotype. A read error may be the cause here, since a much bigger clone is one base away. The chain is built from TRBV7-2 and TRBJ1-1; 7 bases fit TRBD1. Unmatched junction bases numbered 7, after V lost 5 bases and J lost 4 bases. The CDR3 covers 14 residues. Germline V gives CDR1 SGHTA, CDR2 FQGNSA. CDR3 in DNA: TGTGCCAGCAGCGTAACAGGGGTGGGCACTGAAGCTTTCTTT. This gives the protein CASSVTGVGTEAFF.

This clonotype was observed many times. The chain combines TRBV7-2 with TRBJ2-1; D not certain. Trimming removed 1 base from V and 7 bases from J, with 5 bases in between. The germline gives CDR1 SGHTA, CDR2 FQGNSA. This CDR3 region has 12 residues. DNA of the CDR3: TGTGCCAGCAGCTTAGGTGAGAATGAGCAGTTCTTC. Residues: CASSLGENEQFF.